This entry features one T cell receptor beta chain sequence. Its specificity is not known. CDR1 and CDR2 from the germline V gene are GTSNPN and SVGIG (reference sequence). Trimming removed 1 base from V and 6 bases from J; junction bases left unmatched: 6. The CDR3 length is 15 residues. The source of the sample is a study of cytomegalovirus exposure and HLA in healthy donors. Points from the study as a whole: The authors enumerated some 160 TCR beta chains as linked to cytomegalovirus.

It was with 60 Vbeta and 13 Jbeta primers that the PCR ran. The assay was immunoSEQ multiplex PCR, and TCRdb's table has in-frame clones only and misses some. The sample has roughly 180,000 clones, almost 80% seen once; the top ten hold roughly 1.3%. The rearrangement joins TRBV30 to TRBJ1-6; TRBD1 agrees at 7 bases. Sequencing was performed on PBMCs. This clonotype originated in a man aged 25 to 40 in good health and CMV-seronegative. The CDR3 here is CAWSGSGQPNSPLHF. CDR3 sequence (DNA): TGTGCCTGGAGTGGATCGGGACAGCCTAATTCACCCCTCCACTTT.